Following are 13 T cell receptor beta chains from one sample sequenced in a study of OX40 agonist ivuxolimab in advanced cancers. Clones were read by immunoSEQ multiplex PCR, and TCRdb kept only the in-frame ones, dropping some. The sample shows tens of thousands of clones, 88% of them seen only once. Specimen: CD4+ or CD8+ T cells sorted from blood, collected in a trial of the OX40 agonist ivuxolimab. The origin of the receptors is an adult with an advanced solid tumor such as melanoma, head and neck, liver or kidney cancer.

This clone was observed a handful of times. The V gene is TRBV29-1, the J gene TRBJ1-1; D gene unclear. The germline V and J ends were trimmed by 8 bases and 1 base, with 11 bases remaining between them. The germline CDR1 and CDR2 sequences are SQVTM and ANQGSEA. The CDR3 extends over 12 amino acids. The CDR3 region is CSLKEGNTEAFF. DNA for the CDR3: TGCAGCTTAAAGGAGGGGAACACTGAAGCTTTCTTT.

The chain has TRBV7-8 and TRBJ1-6; the match to TRBD1 covers 8 bases. This CDR3 spans 16 amino acids. Looked up from germline, CDR1 is SGHVS and CDR2 is FQNEAQ. With 0 bases clipped from V and 9 bases from J, the junction kept 7 bases outside the gene matches. CDR3 sequence (DNA): TGTGCCAGCAGCTTAGCGGGGCAGGGGGCGCGTTCACCCCTCCACTTT. Protein product: CASSLAGQGARSPLHF.

The chain links TRBV4-2 to TRBJ2-7, with 7 bases lining up with TRBD1. Trimming removed 1 base from V and 0 bases from J; junction bases left unmatched: 3. Germline lookup yields CDR1 LGHNA and CDR2 YNFKEQ. This CDR3 region has 15 residues. Here the CDR3 DNA reads TGTGCCAGCAGCCAAGGACAGGGTAACTCCTACGAGCAGTACTTC. It codes for CASSQGQGNSYEQYF.

CDR3 region: CASSDPTGSYEQYF. The CDR3 nucleotides are TGCGCCAGCAGCGATCCGACAGGGTCCTACGAGCAGTACTTC. The genes are TRBV5-1 and TRBJ2-7; TRBD1 aligns across 7 bases. Per the germline V gene, CDR1 is SGHRS and CDR2 is YFSETQ. The CDR3 is made up of 14 amino acids. V shed 4 bases and J 1 base; nucleotides not matched to a gene: 5.

The V gene is TRBV19, the J gene TRBJ1-5; TRBD1 might be the D (5 bases). V gave up 5 bases and J gave up 4 bases, with 18 bases separating them. Germline CDR1 and CDR2: LNHDA and SQIVND (reference sequence). This CDR3 has 16 residues. The CDR3, as DNA: TGTGCCAGTAGTCCTCGCCGCACAGGCACTAATCAGCCCCAGCATTTT. Translated, it gives CASSPRRTGTNQPQHF.

The chain uses TRBV7-2 and TRBJ2-1, with 8 bases matching TRBD2. The CDR3 loop spans 14 amino acids. The germline V gene has CDR1 SGHTA and CDR2 FQGNSA. Trimming removed 1 base from V and 6 bases from J; junction bases left unmatched: 2. CDR3 sequence reads: CASSLGSGSNEQFF. The CDR3 DNA reads TGTGCCAGCAGCTTAGGGAGCGGGAGCAATGAGCAGTTCTTC.

The V and J genes are TRBV7-8 and TRBJ2-7, with a weak D call TRBD1 (6 bases). Germline V gene data show CDR1 as SGHVS and CDR2 as FQNEAQ. The length of the CDR3 is 12 residues. Between the trimmed V and J ends, which lost 5 bases and 6 bases, there was a span of 11 bases. The CDR3 DNA reads TGTGCCAGCAGCACAGGGTTTCGCGAGCAGTACTTC. It yields the protein CASSTGFREQYF.

The chain combines TRBV6-9 with TRBJ1-5; 7 nucleotides align to TRBD1. The length of the CDR3 is 17 residues. Germline loops: CDR1 MNHGY, CDR2 SVAAGI. Trimming removed 2 bases from V and 4 bases from J; junction bases left unmatched: 11. The DNA of the CDR3 is TGTGCCAGCAGTTATAACTTTGCCAGGGGGATTAATCAGCCCCAGCATTTT. Protein: CASSYNFARGINQPQHF.

This chain connects TRBV5-4 to TRBJ2-4, with D maybe TRBD1 (6 bases). Germline lookup yields CDR1 SGHNT and CDR2 YYREEE (reference sequence). V lost 0 bases, J lost 3 bases, and 7 bases lay in between. The CDR3 contains 14 residues. CDR3 sequence (DNA): TGTGCCAGCAGCTTGGAAGGGGGCAAAAACATTCAGTACTTC. It encodes CASSLEGGKNIQYF.

The genes are TRBV9 and TRBJ2-3, with 14 bases lining up with TRBD2. V shed 0 bases and J 2 bases; nucleotides not matched to a gene: 8. The CDR3 runs to 19 residues. From germline, CDR1 is SGDLS and CDR2 YYNGEE. The CDR3 region is CASSVGRLAGGDFTDTQYF. The DNA of the CDR3 is TGTGCCAGCAGCGTAGGAAGACTAGCGGGGGGGGATTTCACAGATACGCAGTATTTT. The full variable domain, its missing parts supplied by reference TRBV9 and TRBJ2-3, is DSGVTQTPKHLITATGQRVTLRCSPRSGDLSVYWYQQSLDQGLQFLIQYYNGEERAKGNILERFSAQQFPDLHSELNLSSLELGDSALYFCASSVGRLAGGDFTDTQYFGPGTRLTVL.

This chain uses TRBV29-1 with TRBJ2-1; 12 positions match TRBD2. The CDR3 extends over 14 amino acids. V lost 1 base, J lost 10 bases, and 5 bases stayed unmatched. Germline V CDR1 and CDR2: SQVTM, ANQGSEA. The CDR3 reads CSVEAASGRGEQFF. In DNA form, the CDR3 reads TGCAGCGTTGAAGCGGCTAGCGGGAGGGGGGAGCAGTTCTTC.

The chain combines TRBV28 with TRBJ2-5; TRBD1 is a possible D gene (5 bases). CDR3 length: 12 amino acids. CDR1 and CDR2 (germline): MDHEN, SYDVKM. V was clipped by 7 bases and J by 3 bases, with 9 bases between them. In DNA form, the CDR3 reads TGTGCCAGCACCCAAGGGGAAGAGACCCAGTACTTC. Encoded protein: CASTQGEETQYF.

V is TRBV6-5 and J is TRBJ2-3, with D possibly TRBD1 on 6 matching bases. Germline CDR1 reads MNHEY; CDR2 reads SVGAGI. The CDR3 sequence is 11 residues long. V was trimmed by 4 bases and J by 9 bases, leaving 8 bases between them. In nucleotides, the CDR3 is TGTGCCAGCAGTTCCCAGGGGACGCAGTATTTT. Protein: CASSSQGTQYF.